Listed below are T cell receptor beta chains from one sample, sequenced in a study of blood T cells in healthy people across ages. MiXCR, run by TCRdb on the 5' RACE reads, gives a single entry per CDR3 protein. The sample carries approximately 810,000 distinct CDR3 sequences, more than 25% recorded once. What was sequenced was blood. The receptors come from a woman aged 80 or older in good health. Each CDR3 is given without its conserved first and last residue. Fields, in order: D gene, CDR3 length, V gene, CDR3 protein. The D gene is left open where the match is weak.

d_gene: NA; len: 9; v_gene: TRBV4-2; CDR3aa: ASSQELAYT
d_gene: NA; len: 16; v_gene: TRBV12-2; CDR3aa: ASRLAGAEPIAQETQY
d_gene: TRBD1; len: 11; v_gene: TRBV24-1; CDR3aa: ATSDFSGGGYT
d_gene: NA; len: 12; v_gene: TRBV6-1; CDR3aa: ASSPRGGNTEAF
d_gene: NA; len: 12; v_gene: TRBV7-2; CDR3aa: ASLVGGLHYGYT
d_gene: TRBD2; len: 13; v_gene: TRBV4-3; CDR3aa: ASSRERGPYNEQF
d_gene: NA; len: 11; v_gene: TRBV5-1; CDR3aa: ASSLGQSNGYT
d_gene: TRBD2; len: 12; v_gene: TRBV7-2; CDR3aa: ASSSSGVDNEQY
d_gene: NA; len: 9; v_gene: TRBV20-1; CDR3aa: SARVVDTQY
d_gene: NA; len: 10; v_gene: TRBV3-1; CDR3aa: ASRQEGYEQY
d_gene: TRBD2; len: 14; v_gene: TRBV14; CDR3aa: ASSRASGGGTDTQY
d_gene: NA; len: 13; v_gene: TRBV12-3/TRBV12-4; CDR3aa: ASSLFGLGAGELF
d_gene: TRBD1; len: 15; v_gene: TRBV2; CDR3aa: ASKDRARFSGANVLT
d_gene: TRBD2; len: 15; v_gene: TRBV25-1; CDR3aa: ASGAGGPLRSHNEQF
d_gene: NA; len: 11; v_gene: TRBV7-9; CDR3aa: ASSFRDSSPLH
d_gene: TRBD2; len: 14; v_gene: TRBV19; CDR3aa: ASSMGLGSSYNEQF
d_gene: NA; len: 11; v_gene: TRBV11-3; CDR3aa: ASSPGHTDTQY
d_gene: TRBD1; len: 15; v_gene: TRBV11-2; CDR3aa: ASSLAPGQYSNQPQH
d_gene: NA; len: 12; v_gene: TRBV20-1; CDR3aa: SAGETRSSHEQY
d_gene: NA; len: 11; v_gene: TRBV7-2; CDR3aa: ASSPVGEDIQY
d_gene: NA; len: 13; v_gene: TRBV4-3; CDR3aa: ASSLRAGFNEKLF
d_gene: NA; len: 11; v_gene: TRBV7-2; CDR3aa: ASSLGGTEKRF
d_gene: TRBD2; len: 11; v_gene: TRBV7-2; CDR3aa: ASSLAAGDEQY
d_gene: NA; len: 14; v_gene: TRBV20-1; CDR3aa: SASYRTDLRNQPQH
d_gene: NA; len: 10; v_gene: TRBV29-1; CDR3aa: SVVSAQETQY
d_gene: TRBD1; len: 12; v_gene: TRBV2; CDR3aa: ASSGTGLGDTQY
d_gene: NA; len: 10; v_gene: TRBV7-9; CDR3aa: ASSLASTSKF
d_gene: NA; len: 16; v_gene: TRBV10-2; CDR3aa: ASSDRRRESFANQPQH
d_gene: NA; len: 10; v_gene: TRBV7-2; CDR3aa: ASSLAPHGYT
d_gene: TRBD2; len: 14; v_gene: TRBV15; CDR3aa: ATSRDRGGAWNEQF
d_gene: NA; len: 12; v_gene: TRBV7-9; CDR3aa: ASSPQVSTDTQY
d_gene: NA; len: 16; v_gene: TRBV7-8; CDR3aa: ASSALDAHFPSNQPQH
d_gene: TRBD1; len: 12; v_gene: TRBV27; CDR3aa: ASSFGTGGNEQY
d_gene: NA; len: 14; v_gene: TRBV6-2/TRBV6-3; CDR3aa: ASSANQGSKNTEAF
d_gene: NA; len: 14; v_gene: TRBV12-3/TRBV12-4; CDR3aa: ASRGGVATNTDTQY
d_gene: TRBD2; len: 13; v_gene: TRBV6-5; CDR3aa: ASSEGLAGPDEQF
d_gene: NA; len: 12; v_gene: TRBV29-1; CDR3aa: SVVLGAGPDTQY
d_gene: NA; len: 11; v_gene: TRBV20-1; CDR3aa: SARPLSYNEQF
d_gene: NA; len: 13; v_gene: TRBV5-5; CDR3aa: ASSSGQLTNYGYT
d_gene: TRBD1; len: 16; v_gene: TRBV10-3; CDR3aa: AISEGQGGQFGFYEQY
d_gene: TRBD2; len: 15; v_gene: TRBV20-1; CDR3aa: SARDGVAGGLVDTQY
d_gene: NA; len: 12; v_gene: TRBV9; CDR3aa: ASSGRRSGQPQH